These 27 T cell receptor beta chains came from one sample sequenced in a study of shared clonotypes between healthy human individuals. Some clones are missing from TCRdb's copy, which holds only in-frame ones; the method was immunoSEQ multiplex PCR. This table holds 2 million to 2.5 million clones, roughly 91% found once. CD8 cells classed as naive were CD45RO-negative and positively selected for CCR7, excluding terminally differentiated effector memory CD45RA+ cells. Material: naive CD8+ T cells from PBMCs. Receptor source: a man in his late teens or twenties in good health. Some clones in this sample may be carry-over from other donors' samples.

The gene calls are TRBV5-8 and TRBJ2-3; possible D gene TRBD2, 6 bases. CDR3 length: 14 amino acids. The V gene's germline CDR1 is SGHTS and CDR2 YDEGEE. The CDR3 here is CAAEVRGRTDTQYF. CDR3 DNA sequence: TGTGCAGCTGAGGTCCGGGGGAGGACAGATACGCAGTATTTT.

The chain employs TRBV27 and TRBJ2-1; D perhaps matches TRBD2 (6 bases). CDR1 and CDR2 from the germline V gene are MNHEY and SMNVEV (reference sequence). The CDR3 consists of 17 residues. The V end was cut by 7 bases, the J end by 0 bases, with 19 bases between. This CDR3 is CASIQAGGTSSYNEQFF. DNA for the CDR3: TGTGCCAGCATCCAGGCTGGGGGGACCAGCTCCTACAATGAGCAGTTCTTC.

The CDR3 spells CASKVALNYGYTF. For the CDR3, the DNA is TGTGCCAGCAAAGTCGCCTTAAACTATGGCTACACCTTC. This chain links TRBV2 with TRBJ1-2; D remains unclear. Germline CDR1 reads SNHLY; CDR2 reads FYNNEI. Trimming took off 7 bases at V and 2 bases at J, with 11 bases between the two ends. The CDR3 totals 13 residues.

This clone turned up a few times. This chain joins TRBV7-9 and TRBJ1-5; D is unresolved. Germline CDR1 and CDR2: SEHNR and FQNEAQ (reference sequence). Trimming shortened V by 6 bases and J by 6 bases, and 12 bases separated the two germline ends. This CDR3 region has 13 residues. The CDR3 nucleotides are TGTGCCAGCAGTGCCGAGGGTGCTCAGCCCCAGCATTTT. Translated: CASSAEGAQPQHF. Drawing the rest from reference TRBV7-9 and TRBJ1-5, the complete variable domain is DTGVSQNPRHKITKRGQNVTFRCDPISEHNRLYWYRQTLGQGPEFLTYFQNEAQLEKSRLLSDRFSAERPKGSFSTLEIQRTEQGDSAMYLCASSAEGAQPQHFGDGTRLSIL.

The chain employs TRBV5-1 and TRBJ2-7; the D gene is possibly TRBD1 (6 bases). With 3 bases removed from V and 5 bases from J, the gap between germline ends came to 21 bases. Germline V gene lookup returns CDR1 SGHRS and CDR2 YFSETQ. This CDR3 comprises 16 residues. DNA of the CDR3: TGCGCCAGCAGCTGGCCCTCGGGGAAGGGGGTCAACGAGCAGTACTTC. Its protein is CASSWPSGKGVNEQYF.

This sequence joins TRBV7-9 and TRBJ2-7, with D tentatively TRBD1 (6 bases). This CDR3 spans 16 amino acids. CDR1 and CDR2 from the germline V gene are SEHNR and FQNEAQ (reference sequence). V lost 5 bases to trimming and J lost 4 bases, with 21 bases between them. CDR3 sequence reads: CASSHSQGPLGYEQYF. DNA of the CDR3: TGTGCCAGCAGCCACTCCCAGGGGCCTTTGGGGTACGAGCAGTACTTC.

The chain is built from TRBV9 and TRBJ1-1; tentative D call: TRBD1 (5 bases). V gave up 3 bases and J gave up 0 bases, with 12 bases separating them. This CDR3 spans 15 amino acids. In germline, CDR1 is SGDLS, CDR2 YYNGEE. The CDR3 sequence is CASSEGRAVNTEAFF. CDR3 DNA sequence: TGTGCCAGCAGCGAGGGGCGAGCGGTGAACACTGAAGCTTTCTTT. The full variable domain, rest sourced from reference TRBV9 and TRBJ1-1, is DSGVTQTPKHLITATGQRVTLRCSPRSGDLSVYWYQQSLDQGLQFLIQYYNGEERAKGNILERFSAQQFPDLHSELNLSSLELGDSALYFCASSEGRAVNTEAFFGQGTRLTVV.

V usage is TRBV9 and J usage is TRBJ2-3; TRBD2 matches 11 bases. V lost 3 bases and J lost 3; bases outside the gene matches: 6. CDR3 length equals 16 residues. Germline loops: CDR1 SGDLS, CDR2 YYNGEE. CDR3 protein: CASSDSGRAVTDTQYF. The CDR3, as DNA: TGTGCCAGCAGCGATAGCGGGAGGGCCGTGACAGATACGCAGTATTTT.

This chain links TRBV28 with TRBJ1-5, with D uncertain. V lost 1 base to trimming and J lost 7 bases, with 8 bases between them. CDR3 length: 13 residues. Germline CDR1 is MDHEN and CDR2 is SYDVKM. In DNA form, the CDR3 reads TGTGCCAGCAGTTTATTCTCTAGCCAGCCCCAGCATTTT. This encodes CASSLFSSQPQHF.

The chain has TRBV13 and TRBJ2-7; D gene uncertain. Germline-derived CDR1 and CDR2 are PRHDT and FYEKMQ (reference sequence). V shed 1 base and J shed 2 bases, with 9 bases lying between them. The CDR3 is 14 residues long. CDR3 DNA: TGTGCCAGCAGCTTAGTTGGATTTCCCTACGAGCAGTACTTC. Translating it yields CASSLVGFPYEQYF.

The count of this clone is one. The chain uses TRBV11-1 and TRBJ2-7; 9 nucleotides agree with TRBD2. The CDR3 covers 15 residues. With V trimmed by 2 bases and J by 2 bases, 4 bases remained unmatched. Germline CDR1 and CDR2: SGHAT and FQDESV (reference sequence). The CDR3 reads CASSLWIAGAYEQYF. The CDR3 DNA is TGTGCCAGCAGCTTATGGATAGCGGGAGCCTACGAGCAGTACTTC.

The chain links TRBV7-9 to TRBJ2-2, with 12 bases fitting TRBD1. The CDR3 runs 17 residues. The germline V gene encodes CDR1 SEHNR and CDR2 FQNEAQ (reference sequence). V lost 1 base, J lost 4 bases, and 4 bases stayed unmatched. The CDR3 region has the DNA TGTGCCAGCAGCTTAGACGGGACAGGGGGCCTCACCGGGGAGCTGTTTTTT. As protein: CASSLDGTGGLTGELFF. Drawing the rest from reference TRBV7-9 and TRBJ2-2, the complete variable domain is DTGVSQNPRHKITKRGQNVTFRCDPISEHNRLYWYRQTLGQGPEFLTYFQNEAQLEKSRLLSDRFSAERPKGSFSTLEIQRTEQGDSAMYLCASSLDGTGGLTGELFFGEGSRLTVL.

The V gene is TRBV29-1, the J gene TRBJ2-7; 13 nucleotides agree with TRBD2. Germline loops: CDR1 SQVTM, CDR2 ANQGSEA. The V segment lost 1 base and the J segment 2 bases; nucleotides outside the gene matches: 2. This CDR3 has 15 amino acids. Here the CDR3 reads CSVEGGLAGAYEQYF. The DNA of the CDR3 is TGCAGCGTTGAAGGCGGACTAGCGGGGGCCTACGAGCAGTACTTC.

This clone was observed a few times. V is TRBV19 and J is TRBJ1-1, with D tentatively TRBD1 (6 bases). V was shortened by 6 bases and J by 5 bases, with 19 bases between the two germline ends. Looked up from germline, CDR1 is LNHDA and CDR2 is SQIVND (reference sequence). The length of the CDR3 is 15 residues. CDR3: CASSPQEGGRTEAFF. The CDR3 DNA is TGTGCCAGTAGCCCCCAGGAGGGGGGGCGAACTGAAGCTTTCTTT.

This clone occurred a few times. J is TRBJ1-4 and V is TRBV19; 8 positions match TRBD1. Germline CDR1 reads LNHDA; CDR2 reads SQIVND (reference sequence). This CDR3 is built from 15 residues. V lost 5 bases, J lost 8 bases, and 10 bases stayed unmatched. For the CDR3, the DNA is TGTGCCAGTAGTGTCCAGGACAGGGTGAACGAAAAACTGTTTTTT. This translates into CASSVQDRVNEKLFF.

The chain combines TRBV7-9 with TRBJ1-2; possible D gene TRBD1, 5 bases. The CDR3 consists of 15 residues. Germline V gene lookup returns CDR1 SEHNR and CDR2 FQNEAQ (reference sequence). Trimming removed 5 bases from V and 5 bases from J, with 18 bases in between. The CDR3 is CASSPAHTAGYGYTF. The CDR3 DNA follows: TGTGCCAGCAGCCCGGCCCACACCGCAGGGTATGGCTACACCTTC.

The rearrangement uses TRBV10-2 and TRBJ1-5, with a possible D match to TRBD1 (6 bases). CDR3 length equals 15 residues. Germline CDR1 WSHSY, CDR2 SAAADI. Trimming stripped 0 bases from V and 5 bases from J, with 11 bases between. Written as DNA, the CDR3 is TGCGCCAGCAGTGAGTCGAATAGGGGGTATCAGCCCCAGCATTTT. Its protein product is CASSESNRGYQPQHF.

The genes are TRBV30 and TRBJ2-7; 7 nucleotides agree with TRBD2. Germline CDR1 GTSNPN, CDR2 SVGIG (reference sequence). V dropped 5 bases and J dropped 5; count of bases not matched to a gene: 15. The CDR3 consists of 15 residues. The CDR3 DNA reads TGTGCCTGGGGCAGGGTCGGCGGGAGAAGGGACGAGCAGTACTTC. It codes for CAWGRVGGRRDEQYF.

In this sample, this clone turned up once. The genes are TRBV16 and TRBJ1-5, with a possible D match to TRBD1 (5 bases). This CDR3 comprises 16 residues. Trimming took off 2 bases at V and 9 bases at J, with 20 bases between the two ends. The V gene's germline CDR1 is KGHSY and CDR2 FQNENV. In DNA form, the CDR3 reads TGTGCCAGCAGCCAACGTACGGGACGCCCTTCGTGGCCCCAGCATTTT. It translates to CASSQRTGRPSWPQHF.

The chain carries TRBV14 and TRBJ2-1; D remains ambiguous. Trimming stripped 4 bases from V and 6 bases from J, with 7 bases between. The CDR3 covers 12 residues. Germline V lookup: CDR1 SGHDN, CDR2 FVKESK. In nucleotides, the CDR3 is TGTGCCAGCAGCCTTACAGTCAATGAGCAGTTCTTC. Its protein product is CASSLTVNEQFF.

A single count supports this clone. Other DNA sequences in this specimen translate into the identical CDR3. V gene TRBV6-4 combines with J gene TRBJ2-1; 9 bases line up with TRBD2. The CDR3 runs to 15 residues. The J segment lost 4 bases and the V segment lost 1 base, leaving 2 bases of the junction unmatched. Germline loops: CDR1 MRHNA, CDR2 SNTAGT. The CDR3 DNA reads TGTGCCAGCAGTGACTTGGCGGGGGGGTACAATGAGCAGTTCTTC. This codes for CASSDLAGGYNEQFF.

The chain joins TRBV19 to TRBJ2-7; 9 bases line up with TRBD2. There are 15 residues in the CDR3. V lost 4 bases and J lost 4; bases outside the gene matches: 8. CDR1 and CDR2 (germline): LNHDA, SQIVND (reference sequence). The CDR3 nucleotides are TGTGCCAGTAGTACCCGACTAGCGGTCGATTACGAGCAGTACTTC. Amino acid sequence: CASSTRLAVDYEQYF. The variable domain in full, with the rest retrieved from reference TRBV19 and TRBJ2-7, is DGGITQSPKYLFRKEGQNVTLSCEQNLNHDAMYWYRQDPGQGLRLIYYSQIVNDFQKGDIAEGYSVSREKKESFPLTVTSAQKNPTAFYLCASSTRLAVDYEQYFGPGTRLTVT.

The chain recombines TRBV11-2 with TRBJ2-7; D ambiguous. Trimming removed 3 bases at V and 4 bases at J, with 13 bases between. CDR1 is SGHAT, CDR2 FQNNGV, per germline. This CDR3 region has 14 residues. CDR3 residues: CASSFLGTKYEQYF. The CDR3 coding sequence is TGTGCCAGCAGCTTTCTTGGCACTAAATACGAGCAGTACTTC.

J is TRBJ2-2 and V is TRBV29-1; maybe TRBD2 (6 bases). In germline, CDR1 is SQVTM, CDR2 ANQGSEA. V dropped 8 bases and J dropped 2 bases, with 21 bases sitting between them. The length of the CDR3 is 16 residues. The CDR3 sequence is CSSSFRDSPNTGELFF. DNA of the CDR3: TGCAGCTCAAGCTTCCGGGACTCCCCCAACACCGGGGAGCTGTTTTTT.

CDR3 DNA: TGTGCTAGTGGTTTCCTCCCGCACCCGTCAGGGTACCCCCAAGAGACCCAGTACTTC. Protein sequence: CASGFLPHPSGYPQETQYF. The rearrangement links TRBV12-5 to TRBJ2-5; tentative D call: TRBD1 (5 bases). V was cut by 3 bases and J by 1 base, with 24 bases left in between. In germline, CDR1 is LGHNT, CDR2 FRNRAP. This CDR3 spans 19 amino acids.

The CDR3 loop reads CASSELPPGTGGYTF. CDR3 nucleotide sequence: TGTGCCAGCAGTGAACTACCCCCCGGGACAGGGGGCTACACCTTC. The rearrangement joins TRBV6-1 to TRBJ1-2; 9 nucleotides line up with TRBD1. Trimming at V came to 2 bases and at J to 8 bases, leaving 9 bases not matched to a gene. Germline CDR1 is MNHNS and CDR2 is SASEGT. The CDR3 has 15 amino acids.

A single count supports this clone. This rearrangement joins TRBV9 to TRBJ2-7; D is unresolved. CDR1 and CDR2 (germline): SGDLS, YYNGEE. V lost 4 bases and J 0 bases, leaving 8 bases between the germline ends. The CDR3 totals 13 residues. The CDR3 DNA follows: TGTGCCAGCAGCCCCGCGGACTCCTACGAGCAGTACTTC. This translates into CASSPADSYEQYF.